The 26 T cell receptor beta chains listed next were all sequenced from one sample in a study of tissue T cells after allogeneic stem cell transplantation. The sample's time point: mouse harvest day 7 after allogeneic transplant. Each mouse received 10^7 T-cell-depleted marrow cells plus 10^6 splenic CD5+ T cells by tail vein. Assay used: immunoSEQ multiplex PCR; TCRdb lists only in-frame clones, some missing. The sample consists of around 6,300 clones, roughly 40% of them appearing once. Sample: skin. These receptors were obtained from a female BALB/c mouse given C57BL/6 T cells with graft-versus-host disease after an allogeneic hematopoietic cell transplant.

As regards this clone: These gene names are mouse names. The read terminates 1 residue ahead of where the CDR3 ends, so the germline J gene completes it. The chain uses TRBV5 and TRBJ2-3; TRBD2 agrees at 8 bases. Per the germline V gene, CDR1 is LGHNA and CDR2 is YNLKQL (reference sequence). V gave up 0 bases and J gave up 1 base; unmatched junction bases: 3. There are 16 residues in the CDR3. CDR3 loop: CASSQDLGGGAETLYF. CDR3 DNA (partial): TGTGCCAGCAGCCAAGACCTGGGGGGTGGTGCAGAAACGCTGTAT.

The sample holds a few counts of this clone. Genes and germline come from the mouse. The CDR3 here is CASSVTRATGQLYF. The CDR3 DNA, read in part, is TGTGCCAGCAGCGTCACCAGGGCCACCGGGCAGCTCTAC. This chain links TRBV3 with TRBJ2-2; possibly TRBD1 for D (5 bases). The read ends 1 residue before the CDR3 terminus; that terminus is restored from the germline J gene. With 5 bases removed from V and 4 bases from J, the gap between germline ends came to 11 bases. CDR1 is SNHLY, CDR2 FYNGKV, per germline (reference sequence). The CDR3 totals 14 residues.

Concerning this clone: All gene names here are mouse names. The CDR3 end lies 1 residue beyond the end of the read and is filled in from the germline J gene. V usage is TRBV4 and J usage is TRBJ2-7; 11 nucleotides match TRBD2. The V gene end was trimmed by 5 bases and the J gene end by 4 bases; junction bases not matched to a gene: 4. Germline CDR1 is LGHDT and CDR2 is YNNKQL (reference sequence). The CDR3 has 14 amino acids. CDR3 bases read: TGTGCCAGCAGCACCGGGACTGGGGGTTATGAACAGTAC. It is translated as CASSTGTGGYEQY. The CDR3, in full, reads CASSTGTGGYEQYF.

As to this clone: The genes are named according to mouse. The read ends 1 residue before the CDR3 terminus; that terminus is restored from the germline J gene. The chain employs TRBV31 and TRBJ2-5; 8 bases agree with TRBD2. CDR3 length: 15 residues. With 0 bases clipped from V and 6 bases from J, the junction kept 8 bases outside the gene matches. The germline V gene encodes CDR1 GKSSPN and CDR2 SITVG. The CDR3 here is CAWSLPGGAKDTQYF. The sequenced CDR3 bases are TGTGCCTGGAGTCTACCGGGGGGGGCGAAGGACACCCAGTAC.

In regard to this clone: Genes and germline are mouse. The CDR3 goes on 1 residue after the read ends, and that part is filled in from the germline J gene. The J gene is TRBJ1-1, the V gene TRBV1; perhaps TRBD1 as D (6 bases). The CDR3 is 15 amino acids. Between the trimmed V and J ends, which lost 3 bases and 0 bases, there was a span of 11 bases. Germline assignment: CDR1 NSQYPW and CDR2 LRSPGD (reference sequence). The sequenced part of the CDR3 DNA is TGCACCTGCAGTGCCCGGGACAAATCAAACACAGAAGTCTTC. Translation: CTCSARDKSNTEVF. The full CDR3 reads CTCSARDKSNTEVFF.

A word on this clone: Here the gene names and germline are mouse. With the read ending 1 residue before the CDR3 end, the germline J gene is used to fill in that end. The chain combines TRBV14 with TRBJ2-7; 7 bases are shared with TRBD2. The CDR3 is 14 residues long. Germline V gene sequence: CDR1 SGHDT, CDR2 FRDEAV. Losses at the gene ends were 5 bases for V and 0 bases for J; bases not matched to a gene: 5. CDR3 in amino acids: CASSLTGLSYEQYF. The sequenced CDR3 bases are TGTGCCAGCAGCCTGACTGGGCTCTCCTATGAACAGTAC.

For this clone: The genes are named according to mouse. The covered CDR3 bases are TGCACCTGCAGGGACCGGGACAGGGGAGTTGAACAGTAC. Translating it yields CTCRDRDRGVEQY. The whole CDR3 sequence reads CTCRDRDRGVEQYF. The chain has TRBV1 and TRBJ2-7, with 10 bases matching TRBD1. The CDR3 end is not reached by the read, which stops 1 residue before it; the germline J gene fills it in. V lost 6 bases and J lost 6; bases outside the gene matches: 8. The CDR3 is made up of 14 amino acids. CDR1 and CDR2 from the germline V gene are NSQYPW and LRSPGD (reference sequence).

With regard to this clone: Each gene name is a mouse one. With the read ending 1 residue before the CDR3 end, the germline J gene is used to fill in that end. V gene TRBV3 combines with J gene TRBJ2-4, with D unclear. Germline lookup yields CDR1 SNHLY and CDR2 FYNGKV (reference sequence). Trimming took 0 bases from V and 2 from J, leaving 6 bases between them. This CDR3 has 14 amino acids. The CDR3 loop reads CASSLAGFQNTLYF. The DNA read from the CDR3 is TGTGCCAGCAGCTTAGCGGGGTTTCAAAACACCTTGTAC.

Only a few counts were recorded for this clone. Mouse gene names apply. The missing CDR3 end, 1 residue past where the read stops, is filled in from the germline J gene. The rearrangement joins TRBV26 to TRBJ2-4; D not certain. Trimming took off 2 bases at V and 0 bases at J, with 0 bases between the two ends. Per germline, CDR1 KGHPV and CDR2 FQNQEV (reference sequence). The CDR3 contains 12 residues. The CDR3 protein is CASSLSQNTLYF. CDR3 bases read: TGTGCCAGCAGTCTGAGTCAAAACACCTTGTAC.

This clone appeared a few times. These gene names are mouse names. The read falls 1 residue short of the CDR3 end, and the missing part is taken from the germline J gene. The V and J genes are TRBV3 and TRBJ2-7; 9 positions agree with TRBD1. Trimming cost V 5 bases and J 7 bases; bases outside gene matches: 6. From germline, CDR1 is SNHLY and CDR2 FYNGKV (reference sequence). This CDR3 comprises 13 residues. CDR3 sequence reads: CASSPQGAGEQYF. The covered CDR3 bases are TGTGCCAGCAGCCCACAGGGGGCAGGGGAACAGTAC. The full variable domain, rest sourced from reference TRBV3 and TRBJ2-7, is GPKVLQIPSHQIIDMGQMVTLNCDPVSNHLYFYWYKQILGQQMEFLVNFYNGKVMEKSKLFKDQFSVERPDGSYFTLKIQPTALEDSAVYFCASSPQGAGEQYFGPGTRLTVL.

This clone was counted a few times. Any gene name here is a mouse gene name. The read ends 1 residue shy of where the CDR3 ends; the end is completed using the germline J gene. The chain is built from TRBV15 and TRBJ2-4; 9 nucleotides line up with TRBD1. With 5 bases clipped from V and 4 bases from J, the junction kept 4 bases outside the gene matches. The CDR3 totals 14 residues. The germline V gene has CDR1 SGHND and CDR2 FRSKSL. CDR3: CASSGDREKNTLYF. The covered CDR3 bases are TGTGCCAGCAGTGGGGACAGGGAAAAAAACACCTTGTAC.

Details on this clone: Gene and germline names: mouse. The read falls 1 residue short of the CDR3 end, and the missing part is taken from the germline J gene. The gene calls are TRBV13-2 and TRBJ2-7, with 11 positions matching TRBD1. With V trimmed by 1 base and J by 5 bases, 2 bases remained unmatched. This CDR3 contains 14 residues. Germline CDR1 NNHNN, CDR2 SYGAGS (reference sequence). The CDR3: CASGDWGQGDEQYF. CDR3 bases read: TGTGCCAGCGGTGATTGGGGACAGGGGGATGAACAGTAC.

Remarks on this clone: Gene names follow the mouse nomenclature. The CDR3 end lies 1 residue beyond the end of the read and is filled in from the germline J gene. Other DNA sequences within the sample encode an identical CDR3. The chain links TRBV26 to TRBJ1-1; D uncertain. Germline V gene sequence: CDR1 KGHPV, CDR2 FQNQEV (reference sequence). The CDR3 loop spans 12 amino acids. Trimming shortened V by 2 bases and J by 8 bases, and 9 bases separated the two germline ends. Partial CDR3 DNA: TGTGCCAGCAGTCTGAGAGGAGGGGAAGTCTTC. This sequence encodes CASSLRGGEVF. The full CDR3 reads CASSLRGGEVFF.

By share, this clone counts as large. Here the gene names and germline are mouse. The CDR3 end is not reached by the read, which stops 1 residue before it; the germline J gene fills it in. This sequence joins TRBV26 and TRBJ1-4, with D uncertain. This CDR3 is 11 amino acids long. The germline CDR1 and CDR2 sequences are KGHPV and FQNQEV (reference sequence). V dropped 6 bases and J dropped 5 bases, with 4 bases sitting between them. The CDR3 here is CASRQNERLFF. CDR3 bases read: TGTGCCAGCAGACAAAACGAAAGATTATTT.

Points on this clone: Genes and germline are mouse. The CDR3 protein is CASHRGSAETLYF. CDR3 DNA (partial): TGTGCCAGCCACAGGGGTAGTGCAGAAACGCTGTAT. V usage is TRBV15 and J usage is TRBJ2-3; TRBD1 matches 7 bases. Coverage ceases 1 residue before the CDR3 finishes, and the germline J gene fills in the end. Germline V gene lookup returns CDR1 SGHND and CDR2 FRSKSL. J lost 0 bases, V lost 8 bases, and 2 bases had no gene match. The CDR3 length is 13 residues.

As concerns this clone: The gene names here belong to mouse. With the read ending 1 residue before the CDR3 end, the germline J gene is used to fill in that end. This chain connects TRBV23 to TRBJ2-2; the table's D call, TRBD1, was not checked against the DNA. Looked up from germline, CDR1 is KGHTA and CDR2 is FQNQQP. The CDR3 runs 15 residues. This CDR3 reads CSSSPQGADTGQLYF. The CDR3 DNA, read in part, is TGCTCCAGCAGTCCACAGGGGGCGGACACCGGGCAGCTCTAC.

In regard to this clone: Each gene name is a mouse one. The CDR3 is cut off 1 residue early in the read; its end comes from the germline J gene. This chain joins TRBV26 and TRBJ2-7, with TRBD2 matching 7 bases. CDR3 size: 13 residues. Trimming at V came to 2 bases and at J to 6 bases, leaving 4 bases not matched to a gene. Germline assignment: CDR1 KGHPV and CDR2 FQNQEV (reference sequence). The CDR3 sequence is CASSLGGGTEQYF. The part of the CDR3 DNA that was read is TGTGCCAGCAGTCTGGGTGGGGGGACTGAACAGTAC. The full variable domain, its missing parts supplied by reference TRBV26 and TRBJ2-7, is NSKVIQTPRYLVKGQGQKAKMRCIPEKGHPVVFWYQQNKNNEFKFLINFQNQEVLQQIDMTEKRFSAECPSNSPCSLEIQSSEAGDSALYLCASSLGGGTEQYFGPGTRLTVL.

A word on this clone: Genes and germline are mouse. The read gets to within 1 residue of the CDR3 end, and the germline J gene fills in the rest. This chain uses TRBV16 with TRBJ1-3, with D hard to call. The germline V and J ends were trimmed by 1 base and 0 bases, with 4 bases remaining between them. Germline lookup yields CDR1 SGHSA and CDR2 FRNQAP. The CDR3 contains 14 residues. The CDR3 DNA, read in part, is TGTGCAAGCAGCTTAGCAGCTTCTGGAAATACGCTCTAT. Translation: CASSLAASGNTLY. The CDR3 as a whole reads CASSLAASGNTLYF.

This clone was seen only a few times. Genes and germline are mouse. The read is 1 residue too short to cover the CDR3 end, so that end is filled in from the germline J gene. The J gene is TRBJ2-7, the V gene TRBV13-3, with TRBD2 matching 14 bases. Germline V lookup: CDR1 NNHDY, CDR2 SYVADS. Trimming took 5 bases from V and 7 from J; bases not matched to a gene: 8. CDR3 length equals 15 residues. The CDR3: CASRIRDWGGWEQYF. CDR3 DNA (partial): TGTGCCAGCAGAATCCGGGACTGGGGGGGCTGGGAACAGTAC.

Note on this clone: The genes are named according to mouse. The sequenced fragment ends 1 residue before the CDR3 boundary, so the rest is inferred from the germline J gene. The chain has TRBV26 and TRBJ2-5, with D possibly TRBD1 on 5 matching bases. The V and J ends lost 4 bases and 3 bases respectively, with 8 bases between them. The CDR3 contains 13 residues. Germline values: CDR1 KGHPV, CDR2 FQNQEV (reference sequence). The sequenced part of the CDR3 DNA is TGTGCCAGCAGTCGACAGATACAAGACACCCAGTAC. It codes for CASSRQIQDTQY. The CDR3 reads in full as CASSRQIQDTQYF.

This clone was observed a single time. The genes are named according to mouse. Read data end 1 residue before the CDR3 end; the end is taken from the germline J gene. The rearrangement links TRBV24 to TRBJ2-2; D not resolved. Trimming cost V 4 bases and J 1 base, with 4 bases left between them. CDR3 length: 13 amino acids. Germline V CDR1 and CDR2: KGHTA, FRNEEI. Incomplete CDR3 DNA: TGTGCCAGCAGTCACAAAAACACCGGGCAGCTCTAC. Its protein product is CASSHKNTGQLY. The complete CDR3 sequence is CASSHKNTGQLYF.

Concerning this clone itself: The germline and genes are mouse ones. The read falls 1 residue short of the CDR3 end, and the missing part is taken from the germline J gene. This chain links TRBV3 with TRBJ1-4; the match to TRBD1 covers 11 bases. The CDR3 has 15 amino acids. CDR1 SNHLY and CDR2 FYNGKV come from the germline V gene (reference sequence). The trim removed 5 bases at V and 4 bases at J, leaving 3 bases unmatched. The CDR3 here is CASSPGQGGNERLFF. The CDR3 DNA, read in part, is TGTGCCAGCAGCCCGGGACAGGGGGGCAACGAAAGATTATTT.

On this clone: The listed genes are named as in mouse. The CDR3 end falls 1 residue outside the read, so it is completed with the germline J gene. V usage is TRBV2 and J usage is TRBJ2-7, with TRBD1 matching 10 bases. The junction had 4 bases not matched to a gene; V was cut back by 4 bases and J by 4 bases. CDR3 length: 14 amino acids. Germline CDR1 and CDR2: LGHNA and YSYQKL. The CDR3 protein is CASSPGTGVYEQYF. CDR3 bases read: TGTGCCAGCAGCCCCGGGACAGGGGTTTATGAACAGTAC.

This clone has more than one count but fewer than ten. Gene names denote mouse genes. The CDR3 end is not reached by the read, which stops 1 residue before it; the germline J gene fills it in. The chain couples TRBV26 to TRBJ2-5, with 7 positions matching TRBD1. The J segment lost 6 bases and the V segment lost 0 bases, leaving 3 bases of the junction unmatched. The CDR3 consists of 14 residues. Per germline, CDR1 KGHPV and CDR2 FQNQEV (reference sequence). CDR3 DNA (partial): TGTGCCAGCAGTCTGTCGAACAGGGGTGACACCCAGTAC. Amino acids: CASSLSNRGDTQY. In full, the CDR3 reads CASSLSNRGDTQYF.

This clone was recorded only once. Gene names refer to mouse genes. Coverage ceases 1 residue before the CDR3 finishes, and the germline J gene fills in the end. V gene TRBV12-2 combines with J gene TRBJ1-1; D perhaps matches TRBD1 (5 bases). V gave up 2 bases and J gave up 0 bases, with 6 bases separating them. Germline CDR1 reads SGHLS; CDR2 reads HYDKME. The CDR3 sequence is 13 residues long. The CDR3 is CASSPGANTEVFF. The sequenced CDR3 bases are TGTGCCAGCTCTCCGGGGGCAAACACAGAAGTCTTC.

Worth noting for this clone: Gene names refer to mouse genes. The sequence runs out 1 residue before the end of the CDR3; the remainder is reconstructed from the germline J gene. The rearrangement joins TRBV26 to TRBJ1-1; 9 positions match TRBD1. The ends lost 6 bases at V and 1 base at J; junction bases unmatched: 6. The CDR3 has 15 residues. Germline V gene lookup returns CDR1 KGHPV and CDR2 FQNQEV (reference sequence). The sequenced part of the CDR3 DNA is TGTGCCAGCAGACCGGGACAGGGAGGGAACACAGAAGTCTTC. Translating it yields CASRPGQGGNTEVF. In full, the CDR3 is CASRPGQGGNTEVFF.